The 9 T cell receptor beta chains listed next were all sequenced from one sample in a study of human T cells and chemical hapten exposure. Via MiXCR, TCRdb re-called the RACE reads, giving one row per CDR3 protein. The sample lists 65,000 to 95,000 distinct CDR3 sequences; more than 6.5% were seen once. Time point: patch test 2, 6 weeks after DPC sensitization. Sample treatment: therapeutic diphenylcyclopropenone sensitization with weekly scalp DPC. The sample here was whole blood, taken in connection with sensitization to the hapten diphenylcyclopropenone (DPC). All receptors come from a woman aged 25 to 39 with alopecia areata. Some clones in this sample may be carry-over from other donors' samples.

This clonotype was seen at least ten times. The V gene is TRBV5-1, the J gene TRBJ1-1; 7 bases are a match to TRBD1. CDR3 length: 14 residues. Germline V gives CDR1 SGHRS, CDR2 YFSETQ. V lost 4 bases, J lost 7 bases, and 10 bases stayed unmatched. The CDR3 DNA sequence: TGCGCCAGCAGCCGAACTGGACAGGTGGATGAAGCTTTCTTT. This translates into CASSRTGQVDEAFF.

The table lists this clonotype with a few counts. The chain uses TRBV7-2 and TRBJ2-3; possibly TRBD2 for D (7 bases). The CDR3 contains 16 residues. The germline V and J ends were trimmed by 3 bases and 0 bases, with 13 bases remaining between them. Germline V CDR1 and CDR2: SGHTA, FQGNSA. CDR3 in DNA: TGTGCCAGCAGCTTGAAAGGGGGGGGTAGCACAGATACGCAGTATTTT. This codes for CASSLKGGGSTDTQYF.

This clonotype was counted at least ten times. The V call is TRBV20-1, the J call TRBJ2-1; D is unclear. The CDR3 length is 16 residues. The germline CDR1 and CDR2 sequences are DFQATT and SNEGSKA (reference sequence). Trimming cost V 0 bases and J 0 bases, with 12 bases left between them. CDR3 sequence: CSARERPSSSYNEQFF. CDR3 coding DNA: TGCAGTGCTAGAGAGCGGCCATCGAGCTCCTACAATGAGCAGTTCTTC.

This clonotype was recorded a few times. The chain recombines TRBV29-1 with TRBJ1-1; D is ambiguous. Looked up from germline, CDR1 is SQVTM and CDR2 is ANQGSEA. CDR3 size: 14 residues. Between the trimmed V and J ends, which lost 4 bases and 1 base, there was a span of 13 bases. CDR3 residues: CSVVRGQWNTEAFF. CDR3 nucleotide sequence: TGCAGCGTTGTTCGAGGGCAGTGGAACACTGAAGCTTTCTTT.

Ten or more counts support this clonotype. The chain employs TRBV7-2 and TRBJ1-1, with 7 bases fitting TRBD1. The junction had 3 bases not matched to a gene; V was cut back by 0 bases and J by 2 bases. The CDR3 spans 15 residues. The germline gives CDR1 SGHTA, CDR2 FQGNSA. The CDR3 nucleotides read TGTGCCAGCAGCTTAGCCACAGGGGTCAACACTGAAGCTTTCTTT. It yields the protein CASSLATGVNTEAFF.

This clonotype has at least ten counts. CDR3 region: CASSLAGGLVSTDTQYF. DNA of the CDR3: TGTGCCAGCAGCTTAGCGGGGGGGCTGGTTAGCACAGATACGCAGTATTTT. The V and J genes are TRBV11-2 and TRBJ2-3, with 8 positions matching TRBD2. The CDR3 extends over 17 amino acids. V was pared by 1 base and J by 0 bases, with 6 bases of the junction left unmatched. The germline gives CDR1 SGHAT, CDR2 FQNNGV.

This clonotype was seen a few times. The V gene is TRBV6-4, the J gene TRBJ1-5; D call uncertain. From germline, CDR1 is MRHNA and CDR2 SNTAGT. CDR3 length: 8 amino acids. The germline V and J ends were trimmed by 11 bases and 9 bases, with 5 bases remaining between them. CDR3 DNA: TGTGCCCAGTTGCCCCAGCATTTT. It yields the protein CAQLPQHF.

This clonotype appeared many times. V usage is TRBV7-6 and J usage is TRBJ1-1; D uncertain. The ends were cut back, 5 bases at V and 1 base at J, with 14 bases in the middle. CDR1 and CDR2 from the germline V gene are SGHVS and FNYEAQ. The CDR3 has 15 residues. The CDR3 nucleotides are TGTGCCAGCAGCGATCAAATTTTTGCGAACACTGAAGCTTTCTTT. This codes for CASSDQIFANTEAFF.

The table lists this clonotype with many counts. This chain uses TRBV6-5 with TRBJ1-3; D not resolved. Trimming took off 5 bases at V and 3 bases at J, with 5 bases between the two ends. Germline V gene data show CDR1 as MNHEY and CDR2 as SVGAGI. This CDR3 is built from 12 residues. For the CDR3, the DNA is TGTGCCAGCAGTCCTAATGGAAACACCATATATTTT. It specifies CASSPNGNTIYF.